This is a list of T cell receptor beta chains from one sample in a study of regulatory T cells in long-lasting Graves disease. TCRdb re-called the multiplex PCR reads through MiXCR, storing one row per CDR3 protein. The sample has about 540,000 distinct CDR3 sequences; approximately 12% are singletons. These sequences were also reported in another study, on T cells in Graves' hyperthyroidism and ophthalmopathy.

The sample was peripheral blood mononuclear cells (PBMCs), taken at new diagnosis, from a patient treated with antithyroid drugs. All receptors derive from a young man with Graves disease. Each CDR3 is given with its conserved first and last residue. Each record gives: clone size, D gene, V gene, J gene, CDR3 protein, CDR3 DNA. The D gene is left open where the match is weak. Only some rows state a clone size, as once, few, many or a class for expanded clones.

many	NA	TRBV2	TRBJ1-1	CASIFAGAGTEAFF	TGTGCCAGCATATTTGCGGGGGCCGGCACTGAAGCTTTCTTT
NA	NA	TRBV5-1	TRBJ2-2	CASSYEGELFF	TGCGCCAGCAGCTACGAAGGGGAGCTGTTTTTT
many	NA	TRBV11-3	TRBJ1-1	CASSPLNGEAFF	TGTGCCAGCAGCCCCCTCAACGGGGAAGCTTTCTTT
many	NA	TRBV29-1	TRBJ1-5	CSVGGQGGQPQHF	TGCAGCGTTGGAGGCCAGGGCGGCCAGCCCCAGCATTTT
NA	TRBD1	TRBV28	TRBJ1-5	CASRRPVAGGRYSNQPQHF	TGTGCCAGCAGGAGGCCTGTGGCAGGGGGCCGATATAGCAATCAGCCCCAGCATTTT
many	NA	TRBV7-3	TRBJ1-4	CASSSGEGVPGEKLFF	TGTGCCAGCAGCTCCGGGGAGGGGGTACCGGGTGAAAAACTGTTTTTT
many	NA	TRBV30	TRBJ2-2	CAWSGIGNTGELFF	TGTGCCTGGAGTGGGATCGGGAACACCGGGGAGCTGTTTTTT
NA	NA	TRBV6-4	TRBJ1-1	CASSDGGMNTEAFF	TGTGCCAGCAGTGACGGAGGGATGAACACTGAAGCTTTCTTT
few	TRBD2	TRBV18	TRBJ2-3	CASSPASGANTDTQYF	TGTGCCAGCTCACCAGCTAGCGGAGCTAACACAGATACGCAGTATTTT
many	NA	TRBV20-1	TRBJ2-7	CSASDHYEQYF	TGCAGTGCTAGCGATCACTACGAGCAGTACTTC
NA	NA	TRBV6-1	TRBJ2-2	CASSVSWANTGELFF	TGTGCCAGCAGTGTGTCGTGGGCGAACACCGGGGAGCTGTTTTTT
many	TRBD2	TRBV7-2	TRBJ2-5	CASSWSGRGAETQYF	TGTGCCAGCAGTTGGAGCGGGAGGGGGGCAGAGACCCAGTACTTC
many	NA	TRBV20-1	TRBJ2-5	CSASDSLRETQYF	TGCAGTGCTAGTGACAGCCTCCGAGAGACCCAGTACTTC
many	NA	TRBV7-2	TRBJ2-7	CASSLEESYEQYF	TGTGCCAGCAGCTTAGAAGAGTCCTACGAGCAGTACTTC
few	NA	TRBV2	TRBJ1-1	CASTQKAQAFF	TGTGCCAGCACACAAAAGGCCCAAGCTTTCTTT
NA	NA	TRBV29-1	TRBJ1-1	CSVESRARGGEAFF	TGCAGCGTTGAAAGTAGAGCGAGGGGGGGGGAAGCTTTCTTT
many	TRBD2	TRBV9	TRBJ2-3	CASSVVTSGMADTQYF	TGTGCCAGCAGCGTAGTCACTAGCGGGATGGCAGATACGCAGTATTTT
many	TRBD1	TRBV29-1	TRBJ1-1	CSVGTGGEAFF	TGCAGCGTTGGGACAGGGGGAGAAGCTTTCTTT
many	NA	TRBV27	TRBJ2-7	CASGETEVQYF	TGTGCCAGCGGAGAGACGGAAGTACAGTACTTC
NA	NA	TRBV27	TRBJ2-7	CASRERASYEQYF	TGTGCCAGCAGGGAGCGGGCCTCCTACGAGCAGTACTTC
many	TRBD2	TRBV7-9	TRBJ2-3	CASSPTGTTTDTQYF	TGTGCCAGCAGCCCCACCGGGACTACGACAGATACGCAGTATTTT
few	NA	TRBV30	TRBJ2-5	CAWSALQGRGETQYF	TGTGCCTGGAGTGCGCTACAGGGAAGGGGAGAGACCCAGTACTTC
few	TRBD1	TRBV20-1	TRBJ1-2	CSALQGNYGYTF	TGCAGTGCTCTACAGGGGAACTATGGCTACACCTTC
many	TRBD1	TRBV7-9	TRBJ1-2	CASSNLRGPNTGYTF	TGTGCCAGCAGCAACCTCAGGGGGCCCAATACCGGCTACACCTTC
many	NA	TRBV2	TRBJ1-2	CASSEVSGDGYTF	TGTGCCAGCAGTGAGGTGTCGGGAGATGGCTACACCTTC
few	NA	TRBV5-4	TRBJ1-3	CASTLPGPSGNTIYF	TGTGCCAGCACCCTGCCGGGACCCTCTGGAAACACCATATATTTT
NA	TRBD2	TRBV20-1	TRBJ2-1	CSASPSGINEQFF	TGCAGTGCCAGTCCTAGCGGGATAAATGAGCAGTTCTTC
NA	NA	TRBV6-5	TRBJ2-3	CASSYERGTDTQYF	TGTGCCAGCAGTTACGAGCGAGGCACAGATACGCAGTATTTT
NA	TRBD2	TRBV7-3	TRBJ2-1	CASSPQPGLAGYNEQFF	TGTGCCAGCAGCCCCCAACCGGGACTAGCGGGGTACAATGAGCAGTTCTTC
many	TRBD2	TRBV20-1	TRBJ2-3	CSARAPPGLAGAVDTQYF	TGCAGTGCTAGAGCGCCTCCGGGACTAGCGGGAGCGGTAGATACGCAGTATTTT
few	TRBD1	TRBV29-1	TRBJ2-4	CSVFTGAWAKNIQYF	TGCAGCGTTTTCACAGGGGCGTGGGCCAAAAACATTCAGTACTTC
many	TRBD1	TRBV7-9	TRBJ1-6	CASSSPDRVSPLHF	TGTGCCAGCAGCTCCCCGGACAGGGTCTCACCCCTCCACTTT
many	NA	TRBV12-3/TRBV12-4	TRBJ2-7	CASSFLGAGTSLYAQYF	TGTGCCAGCAGTTTTCTCGGAGCAGGGACATCCCTTTATGCGCAGTACTTC
many	NA	TRBV6-1	TRBJ2-2	CASSEVAGGIVTGELFF	TGTGCCAGCAGTGAAGTCGCAGGGGGGATCGTCACCGGGGAGCTGTTTTTT
many	NA	TRBV28	TRBJ2-1	CASSFGIANNEQFF	TGTGCCAGCAGTTTTGGGATAGCAAACAATGAGCAGTTCTTC
NA	NA	TRBV30	TRBJ2-1	CAWSVDYNEQFF	TGTGCCTGGAGTGTAGACTACAATGAGCAGTTCTTC
many	NA	TRBV28	TRBJ2-4	CASSSFTGLAKNIQYF	TGTGCCAGCAGTTCCTTTACAGGGCTAGCCAAAAACATTCAGTACTTC
once	NA	TRBV20-1	TRBJ2-2	CSARFGSLTGELFF	TGCAGTGCTAGATTCGGATCCCTCACCGGGGAGCTGTTTTTT
few	TRBD1	TRBV28	TRBJ2-1	CASSSGTGGWGEQFF	TGTGCCAGCAGTTCCGGGACAGGGGGCTGGGGTGAGCAGTTCTTC
NA	NA	TRBV12-3/TRBV12-4	TRBJ2-1	CATSPGPYNEQFF	TGTGCCACCTCACCGGGGCCTTACAATGAGCAGTTCTTC
many	TRBD1	TRBV6-1	TRBJ1-4	CASTETGGHYATNEKLFF	TGTGCCAGCACTGAGACAGGGGGCCACTATGCAACTAATGAAAAACTGTTTTTT
many	NA	TRBV27	TRBJ1-1	CASRTAGGNTEAFF	TGTGCCAGCAGAACCGCTGGGGGTAACACTGAAGCTTTCTTT
few	TRBD1	TRBV29-1	TRBJ2-7	CSARAFGTEGHEQYF	TGCAGCGCCAGGGCATTCGGGACAGAAGGACACGAGCAGTACTTC
many	NA	TRBV28	TRBJ1-2	CASSYQDYGYTF	TGTGCCAGCAGTTATCAGGATTATGGCTACACCTTC
few	TRBD1	TRBV25-1	TRBJ1-2	CASSDPGQGSYGYTF	TGTGCCAGCAGTGACCCGGGACAGGGGAGCTATGGCTACACCTTC
NA	TRBD2	TRBV18	TRBJ2-1	CASSSLSGSKNEQFF	TGTGCCAGCTCATCCCTTAGCGGGAGCAAGAATGAGCAGTTCTTC
NA	NA	TRBV30	TRBJ1-4	CAWSSKSGEKLFF	TGTGCCTGGAGCTCGAAATCGGGGGAAAAACTGTTTTTT
many	TRBD1	TRBV12-5	TRBJ1-4	CASGNPSQGAKKLFF	TGTGCTAGTGGTAACCCCAGCCAGGGGGCCAAAAAACTGTTTTTT
many	NA	TRBV30	TRBJ2-5	CAWSVGHQETQYF	TGTGCCTGGAGTGTAGGCCACCAAGAGACCCAGTACTTC
many	NA	TRBV27	TRBJ2-1	CASSSQTDPNTFQKQFF	TGTGCCAGCAGTTCCCAGACCGACCCCAACACGTTCCAAAAGCAGTTCTTC
many	NA	TRBV2	TRBJ2-7	CASTQLRSYEQYF	TGTGCCAGCACTCAGCTGCGCTCCTACGAGCAGTACTTC
few	TRBD2	TRBV6-2/TRBV6-3	TRBJ2-1	CASSYSGRGGDEQFF	TGTGCCAGCAGTTACAGCGGGAGAGGGGGGGATGAGCAGTTCTTC
few	NA	TRBV29-1	TRBJ2-3	CSPFGANTDTQCF	TGCAGCCCTTTCGGGGCGAACACAGATACGCAGTGTTTT